The clone carrying this T cell receptor (beta chain) was seen many times. The antigen is unknown. The study, taken as a whole, reports: Whole repertoires were not studied in the larger cohort, only one V-J beta rearrangement. The TCR gene usage of tumor memory CD4+ T cells clustered together with blood and lymph node memory CD4+ cells and with lymph node naive CD4+ cells.

After constant-region reverse-primer amplification, full-length variable regions underwent semi-nested PCR with Nested Universal Primer A. MiXCR was run by TCRdb on the 5' RACE reads, yielding one entry per CDR3 protein. The sample has approximately 60,000 distinct CDR3 sequences; approximately 23% are singletons. The CDR3 length is 14 residues. Losses at the gene ends were 4 bases for V and 5 bases for J; bases not matched to a gene: 6. Germline V lookup: CDR1 LGHNA, CDR2 YSLEER. The sample was memory CD4+ T cells sorted from a lymph node. Subset reported: memory CD4+ T cells, CD4+CD45RO+CD25-. The rearrangement uses TRBV4-3 and TRBJ1-1; TRBD1 matches at 8 bases. This clonotype was obtained from a female donor with breast cancer. The CDR3 nucleotides are TGCGCCAGCAGCCTTGGACAGGGAAGGACTGAAGCTTTCTTT. It codes for CASSLGQGRTEAFF.